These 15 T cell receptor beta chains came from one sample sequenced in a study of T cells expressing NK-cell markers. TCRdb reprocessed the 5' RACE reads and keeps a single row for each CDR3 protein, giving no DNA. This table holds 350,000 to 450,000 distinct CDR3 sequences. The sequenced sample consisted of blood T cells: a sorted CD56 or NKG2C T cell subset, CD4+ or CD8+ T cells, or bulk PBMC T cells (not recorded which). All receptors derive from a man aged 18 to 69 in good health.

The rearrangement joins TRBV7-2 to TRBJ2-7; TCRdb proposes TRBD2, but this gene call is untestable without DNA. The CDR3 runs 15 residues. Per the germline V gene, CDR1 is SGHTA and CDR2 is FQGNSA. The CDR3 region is CASSPRSSGGYEQYF.

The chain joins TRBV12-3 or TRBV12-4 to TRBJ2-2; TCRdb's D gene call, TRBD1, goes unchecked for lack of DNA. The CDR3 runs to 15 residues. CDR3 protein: CASRLQGFTTGELFF.

The CDR3 here is CATSDLRPDRGLEQFF. The chain joins TRBV24-1 to TRBJ2-1; TCRdb selects TRBD1, and the lack of DNA leaves this call unchecked. The CDR3 runs to 16 residues. Germline V gene lookup returns CDR1 KGHDR and CDR2 SFDVKD.

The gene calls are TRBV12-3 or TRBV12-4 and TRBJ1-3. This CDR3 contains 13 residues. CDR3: CASSTQTGNTIYF.

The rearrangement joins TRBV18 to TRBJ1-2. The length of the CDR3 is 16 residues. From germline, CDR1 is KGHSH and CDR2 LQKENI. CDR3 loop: CASSPGVGEADYGYTF.

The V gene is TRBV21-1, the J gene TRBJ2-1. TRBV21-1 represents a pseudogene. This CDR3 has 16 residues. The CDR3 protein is CASIKCTGSSYNEQFF.

CDR3 region: CASSLVGALGSYEQYF. This chain joins TRBV7-8 and TRBJ2-7. The CDR3 has 16 amino acids. The germline gives CDR1 SGHVS, CDR2 FQNEAQ. The full variable domain, in which reference TRBV7-8 and TRBJ2-7 provide the parts outside the CDR3, is GAGVSQSPRYKVAKRGQDVALRCDPISGHVSLFWYQQALGQGPEFLTYFQNEAQLDKSGLPSDRFFAERPEGSVSTLKIQRTQQEDSAVYLCASSLVGALGSYEQYFGPGTRLTVT.

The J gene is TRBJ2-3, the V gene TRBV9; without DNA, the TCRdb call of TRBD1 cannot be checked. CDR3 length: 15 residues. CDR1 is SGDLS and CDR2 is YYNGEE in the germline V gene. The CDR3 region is CASSDSVRAADTQYF.

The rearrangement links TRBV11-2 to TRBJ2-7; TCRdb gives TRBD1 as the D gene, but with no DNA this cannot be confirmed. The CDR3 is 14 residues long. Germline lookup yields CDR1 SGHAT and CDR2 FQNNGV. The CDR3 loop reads CASSRDRALSEQYF.

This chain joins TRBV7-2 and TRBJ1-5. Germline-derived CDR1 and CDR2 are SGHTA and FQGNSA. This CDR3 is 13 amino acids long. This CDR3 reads CASSLQAHQPQHF. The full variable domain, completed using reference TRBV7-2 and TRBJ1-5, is GAGVSQSPSNKVTEKGKDVELRCDPISGHTALYWYRQSLGQGLEFLIYFQGNSAPDKSGLPSDRFSAERTGGSVSTLTIQRTQQEDSAVYLCASSLQAHQPQHFGDGTRLSIL.

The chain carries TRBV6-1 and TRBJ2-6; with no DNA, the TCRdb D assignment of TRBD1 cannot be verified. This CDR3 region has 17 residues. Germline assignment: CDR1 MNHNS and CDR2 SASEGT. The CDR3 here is CASRRTGISSGANVLTF.

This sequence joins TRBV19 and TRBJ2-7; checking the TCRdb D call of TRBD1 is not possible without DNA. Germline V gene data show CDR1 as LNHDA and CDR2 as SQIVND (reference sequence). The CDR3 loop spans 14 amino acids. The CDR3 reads CASSGGQGEYEQYF.

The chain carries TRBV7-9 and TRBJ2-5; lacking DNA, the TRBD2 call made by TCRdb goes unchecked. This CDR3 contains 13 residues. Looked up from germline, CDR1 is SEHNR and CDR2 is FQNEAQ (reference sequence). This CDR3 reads CASKPSGIETQYF.

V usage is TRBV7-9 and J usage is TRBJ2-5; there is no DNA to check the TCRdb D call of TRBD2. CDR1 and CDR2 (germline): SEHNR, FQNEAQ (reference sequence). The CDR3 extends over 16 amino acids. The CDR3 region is CASSLRAADFQETQYF.

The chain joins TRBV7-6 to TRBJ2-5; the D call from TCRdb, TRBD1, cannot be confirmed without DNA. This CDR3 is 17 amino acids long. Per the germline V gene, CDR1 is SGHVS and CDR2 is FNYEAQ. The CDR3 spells CASSLFEAGQYQETQYF.